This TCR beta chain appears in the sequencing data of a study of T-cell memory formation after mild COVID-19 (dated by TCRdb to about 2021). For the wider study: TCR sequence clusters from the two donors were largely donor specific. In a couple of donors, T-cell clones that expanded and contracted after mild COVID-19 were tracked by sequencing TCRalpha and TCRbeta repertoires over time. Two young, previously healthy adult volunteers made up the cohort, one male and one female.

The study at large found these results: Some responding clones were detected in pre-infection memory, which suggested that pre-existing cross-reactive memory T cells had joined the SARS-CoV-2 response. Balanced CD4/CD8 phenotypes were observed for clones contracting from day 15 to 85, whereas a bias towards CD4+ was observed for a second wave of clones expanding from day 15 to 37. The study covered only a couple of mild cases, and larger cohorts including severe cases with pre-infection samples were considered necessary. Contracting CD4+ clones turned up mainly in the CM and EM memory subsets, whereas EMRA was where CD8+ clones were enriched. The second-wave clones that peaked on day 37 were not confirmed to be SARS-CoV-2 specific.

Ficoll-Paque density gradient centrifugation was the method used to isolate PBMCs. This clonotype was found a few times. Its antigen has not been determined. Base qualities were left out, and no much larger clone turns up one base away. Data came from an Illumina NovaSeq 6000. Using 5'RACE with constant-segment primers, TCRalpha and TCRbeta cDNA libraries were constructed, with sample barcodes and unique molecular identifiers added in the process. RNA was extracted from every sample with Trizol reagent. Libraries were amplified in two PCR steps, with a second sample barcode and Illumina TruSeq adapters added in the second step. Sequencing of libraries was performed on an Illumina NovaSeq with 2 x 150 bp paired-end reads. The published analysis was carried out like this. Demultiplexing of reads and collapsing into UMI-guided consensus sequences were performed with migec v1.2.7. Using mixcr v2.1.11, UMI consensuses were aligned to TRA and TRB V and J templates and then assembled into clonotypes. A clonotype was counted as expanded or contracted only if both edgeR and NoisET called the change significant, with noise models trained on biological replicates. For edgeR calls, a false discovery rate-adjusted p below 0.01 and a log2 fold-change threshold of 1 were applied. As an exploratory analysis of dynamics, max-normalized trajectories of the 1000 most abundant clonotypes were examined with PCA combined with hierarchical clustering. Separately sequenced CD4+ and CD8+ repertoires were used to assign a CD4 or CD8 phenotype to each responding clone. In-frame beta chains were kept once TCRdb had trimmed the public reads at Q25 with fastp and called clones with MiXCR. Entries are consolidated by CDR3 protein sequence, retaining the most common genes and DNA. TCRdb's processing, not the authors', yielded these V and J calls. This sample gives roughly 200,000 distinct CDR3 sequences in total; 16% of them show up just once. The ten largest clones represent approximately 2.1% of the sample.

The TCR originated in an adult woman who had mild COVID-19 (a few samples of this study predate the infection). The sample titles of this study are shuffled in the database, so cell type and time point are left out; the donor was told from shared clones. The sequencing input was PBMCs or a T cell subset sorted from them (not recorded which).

The CDR3 is CAWSEFFRASLGGRGETQYF. The sequenced DNA: TGTGCCTGGAGCGAGTTCTTCAGGGCATCCCTCGGCGGGAGAGGGGAGACCCAGTACTTC. The V and J segments used are TRBV30 and TRBJ2-5; 7 central nucleotides agree with TRBD2. The CDR3 runs 20 residues from the cysteine to the phenylalanine. The CDR3 DNA has 60 bases and is translated from base 1. For CDR1 and CDR2, the germline V gene (reference sequence) lists GTSNPN and SVGIG. Trimmed from V: 3 bases; trimmed from J: 5 bases; junction bases lacking a gene match: 27.